This TCR beta chain came from a study of cytomegalovirus exposure and HLA in healthy donors. Turning to the study itself: Among the 400 or so donors who were genotyped, 81% fell in the genetic ancestry cluster that is associated with self-reported Caucasian donors. Whole-study findings and limits: Most CMV-associated TCR beta chains were later found to appear HLA-restricted. For TCR beta chains, V- and J-gene trimming was later linked to a missense DCLRE1C variant. CMV serostatus was the only immune exposure information that was available.

The PCR was carried out with 60 Vbeta primers and 13 Jbeta primers. Measured with immunoSEQ multiplex PCR; TCRdb has only the in-frame clones, and not every one. The sample has around 55,000 clones, over 65% seen once. On this clone itself: Its antigen is unknown.

The V end was cut by 5 bases, the J end by 7 bases, with 20 bases between. The CDR3 is made up of 15 amino acids. CDR1 and CDR2 (germline): SNHLY, FYNNEI. The origin of this receptor is a man aged 40-49 years in good health and CMV-seropositive. The sequenced sample was PBMCs. The chain combines TRBV2 with TRBJ1-2, with TRBD1 as a possible D gene (6 bases). CDR3 sequence reads: CASSPNPQGLVGYTF. CDR3 bases: TGTGCCAGCAGTCCGAACCCACAGGGTTTGGTTGGCTACACCTTC.